The sequence of this T cell receptor (beta chain) was determined in a study of T cell responses to AZD1222 COVID-19 vaccine. Profiled with immunoSEQ multiplex PCR; TCRdb holds only in-frame clones, not every one. The sample lists 100,000 to 120,000 clones, about nine tenths seen once, with roughly 6.7% in the top ten. Germline CDR1 is SNHLY and CDR2 is FYNNEI. CDR3 length: 13 amino acids. Unmatched junction bases numbered 12, after V lost 5 bases and J lost 11 bases. Comment on this clone: Its cognate antigen is unknown.

Study results and caveats: Baseline antibody screening turned up just a handful of seropositive AZD1222 recipients. Spike-specific TCR breadth and depth rose after two AZD1222 doses. In a largely white British group with more females than males, clonal diversity was possibly underestimated. Spike-spanning, vaccine-associated CD4 TCRs were dominant at 160-218 and 743-854.

This receptor was taken from an adult who received the AZD1222 COVID-19 vaccine. Specimen: peripheral blood, collected 28 days after the second AZD1222 dose. The rearrangement links TRBV2 to TRBJ2-7; TRBD1 aligns across 7 bases. The CDR3 loop is CASSLWGQTVEYF. In DNA form, the CDR3 reads TGTGCCAGCAGTTTATGGGGACAGACGGTGGAGTACTTC.